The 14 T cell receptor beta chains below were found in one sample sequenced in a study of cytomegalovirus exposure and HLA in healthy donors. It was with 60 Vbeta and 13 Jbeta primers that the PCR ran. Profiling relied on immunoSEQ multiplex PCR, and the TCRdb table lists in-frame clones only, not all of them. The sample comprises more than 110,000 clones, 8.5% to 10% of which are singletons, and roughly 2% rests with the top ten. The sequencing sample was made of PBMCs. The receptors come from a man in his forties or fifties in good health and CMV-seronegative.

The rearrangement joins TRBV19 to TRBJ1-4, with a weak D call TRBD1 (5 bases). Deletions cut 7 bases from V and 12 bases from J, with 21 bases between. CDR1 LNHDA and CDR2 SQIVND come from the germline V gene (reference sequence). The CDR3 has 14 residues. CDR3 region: CASTGTSLTGELFF. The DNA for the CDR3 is TGTGCCAGTACCGGGACCTCCCTGACGGGAGAACTGTTTTTT.

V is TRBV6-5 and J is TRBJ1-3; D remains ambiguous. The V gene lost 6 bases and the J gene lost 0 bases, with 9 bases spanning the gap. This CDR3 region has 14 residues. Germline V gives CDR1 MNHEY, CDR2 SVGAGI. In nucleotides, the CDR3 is TGTGCCAGCAGACAGTCCCACTCTGGAAACACCATATATTTT. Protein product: CASRQSHSGNTIYF.

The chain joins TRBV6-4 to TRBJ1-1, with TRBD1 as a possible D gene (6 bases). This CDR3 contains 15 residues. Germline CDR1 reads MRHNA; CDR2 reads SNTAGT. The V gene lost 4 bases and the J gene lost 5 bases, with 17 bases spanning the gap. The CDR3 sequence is CASSVRPGVRTEAFF. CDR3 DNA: TGTGCCAGCAGTGTCCGACCAGGGGTACGGACTGAAGCTTTCTTT.

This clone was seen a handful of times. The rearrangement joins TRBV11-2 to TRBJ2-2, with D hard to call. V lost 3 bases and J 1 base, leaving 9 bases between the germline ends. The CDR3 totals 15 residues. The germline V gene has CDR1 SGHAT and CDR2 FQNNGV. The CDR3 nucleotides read TGTGCCAGCAGCTTTTCCGGTAGGAACACCGGGGAGCTGTTTTTT. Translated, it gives CASSFSGRNTGELFF.

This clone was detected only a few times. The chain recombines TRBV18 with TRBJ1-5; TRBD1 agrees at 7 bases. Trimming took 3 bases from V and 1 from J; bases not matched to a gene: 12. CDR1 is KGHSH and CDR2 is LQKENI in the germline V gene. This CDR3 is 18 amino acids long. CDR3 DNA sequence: TGTGCCAGCTCACCCAATCCTCTTCGACAGGGAAGCAATCAGCCCCAGCATTTT. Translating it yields CASSPNPLRQGSNQPQHF.

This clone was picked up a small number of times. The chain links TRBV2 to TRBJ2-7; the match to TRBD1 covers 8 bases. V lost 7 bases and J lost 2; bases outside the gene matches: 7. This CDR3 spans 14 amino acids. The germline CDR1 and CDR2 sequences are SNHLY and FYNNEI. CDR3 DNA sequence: TGTGCCAGCATGGGACAGGTTTGGCCCTACGAGCAGTACTTC. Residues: CASMGQVWPYEQYF.

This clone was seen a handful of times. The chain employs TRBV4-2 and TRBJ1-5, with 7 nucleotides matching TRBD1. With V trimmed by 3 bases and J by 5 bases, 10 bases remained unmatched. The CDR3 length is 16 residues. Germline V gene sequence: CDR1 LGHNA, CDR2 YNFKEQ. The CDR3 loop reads CASSHVWGQPDQPQHF. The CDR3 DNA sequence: TGTGCCAGCAGCCACGTCTGGGGACAGCCCGATCAGCCCCAGCATTTT.

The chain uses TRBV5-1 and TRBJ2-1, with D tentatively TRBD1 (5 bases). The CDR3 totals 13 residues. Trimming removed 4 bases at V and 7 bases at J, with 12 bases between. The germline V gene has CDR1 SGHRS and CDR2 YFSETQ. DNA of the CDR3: TGCGCCAGCAGCGCCTATTCAGGGAATGAGCAGTTCTTC. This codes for CASSAYSGNEQFF.

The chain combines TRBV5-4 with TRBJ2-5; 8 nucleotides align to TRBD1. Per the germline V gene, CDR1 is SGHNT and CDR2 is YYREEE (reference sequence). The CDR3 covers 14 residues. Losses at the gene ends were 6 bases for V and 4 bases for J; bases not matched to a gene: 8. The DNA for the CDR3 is TGTGCCAGCATCCGGACAGGGTGGCCAGAGACCCAGTACTTC. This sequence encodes CASIRTGWPETQYF.

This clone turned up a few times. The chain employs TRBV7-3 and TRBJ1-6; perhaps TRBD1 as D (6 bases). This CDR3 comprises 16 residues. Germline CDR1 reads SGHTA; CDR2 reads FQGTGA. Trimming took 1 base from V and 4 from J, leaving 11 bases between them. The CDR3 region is CASSLKGTPYNSPLHF. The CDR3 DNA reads TGTGCCAGCAGCTTAAAGGGGACACCATATAATTCACCCCTCCACTTT.

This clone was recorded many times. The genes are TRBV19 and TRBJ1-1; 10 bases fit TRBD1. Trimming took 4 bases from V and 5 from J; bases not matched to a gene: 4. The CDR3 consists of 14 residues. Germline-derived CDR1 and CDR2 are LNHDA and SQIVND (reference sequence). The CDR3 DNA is TGTGCCAGTAGTAAGGACAGGGGGAGAACTGAAGCTTTCTTT. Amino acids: CASSKDRGRTEAFF.

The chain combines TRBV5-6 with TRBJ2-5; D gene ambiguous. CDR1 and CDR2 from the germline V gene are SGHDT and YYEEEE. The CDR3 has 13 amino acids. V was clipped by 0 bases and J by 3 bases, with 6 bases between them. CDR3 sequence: CASSLGAEETQYF. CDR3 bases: TGTGCCAGCAGCTTGGGGGCAGAAGAGACCCAGTACTTC. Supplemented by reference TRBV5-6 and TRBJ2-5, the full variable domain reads DAGVTQSPTHLIKTRGQQVTLRCSPKSGHDTVSWYQQALGQGPQFIFQYYEEEERQRGNFPDRFSGHQFPNYSSELNVNALLLGDSALYLCASSLGAEETQYFGPGTRLLVL.

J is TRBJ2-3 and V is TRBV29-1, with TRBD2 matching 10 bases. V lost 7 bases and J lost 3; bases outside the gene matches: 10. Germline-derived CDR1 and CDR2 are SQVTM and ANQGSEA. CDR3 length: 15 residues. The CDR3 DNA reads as TGCAGCGCCCACGGGGCTAGCGGGAGAACAGATACGCAGTATTTT. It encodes CSAHGASGRTDTQYF.

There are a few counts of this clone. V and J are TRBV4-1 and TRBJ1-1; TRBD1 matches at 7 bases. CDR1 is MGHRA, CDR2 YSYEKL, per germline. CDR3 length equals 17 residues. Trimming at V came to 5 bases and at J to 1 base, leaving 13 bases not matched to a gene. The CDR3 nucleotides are TGCGCCAGCAGCTCCTCGACAGGGCAGGGCGAGAACACTGAAGCTTTCTTT. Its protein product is CASSSSTGQGENTEAFF.